This TCR beta chain was captured by sequencing in a study of blood T cell repertoires in COVID-19. Study-level information: Acute and convalescent COVID-19 samples came from the United States, Italy and Spain.

Sequenced by immunoSEQ multiplex PCR; TCRdb stores in-frame clones only, minus some. The repertoire includes 95,000 to 100,000 clones, around 87% of them detected once, and 11% sits in the top ten. V lost 1 base, J lost 5 bases, and 10 bases lay in between. CDR1 is SGHDT and CDR2 is YYEEEE in the germline V gene. The CDR3 consists of 13 residues. The sequencing sample was made of peripheral blood. The chain employs TRBV5-6 and TRBJ2-7; possibly TRBD1 for D (5 bases). The clonotype comes from a woman aged 25 to 39 with acute or convalescent COVID-19. This CDR3 is CASSLYGANEQYF. The CDR3 DNA reads as TGTGCCAGCAGCTTGTATGGGGCCAACGAGCAGTACTTC.